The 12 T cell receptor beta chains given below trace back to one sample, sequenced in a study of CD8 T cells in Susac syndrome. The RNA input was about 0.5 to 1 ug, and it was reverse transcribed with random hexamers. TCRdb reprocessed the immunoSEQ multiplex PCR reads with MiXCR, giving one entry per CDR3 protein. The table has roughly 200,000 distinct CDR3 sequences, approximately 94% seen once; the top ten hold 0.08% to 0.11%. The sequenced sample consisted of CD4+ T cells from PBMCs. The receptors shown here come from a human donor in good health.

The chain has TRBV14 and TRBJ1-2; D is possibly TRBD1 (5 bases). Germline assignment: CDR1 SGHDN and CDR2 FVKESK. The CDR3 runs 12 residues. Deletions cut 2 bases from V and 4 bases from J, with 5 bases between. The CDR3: CASSQQGYGYTF. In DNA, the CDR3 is TGTGCCAGCAGCCAACAGGGCTATGGCTACACCTTC.

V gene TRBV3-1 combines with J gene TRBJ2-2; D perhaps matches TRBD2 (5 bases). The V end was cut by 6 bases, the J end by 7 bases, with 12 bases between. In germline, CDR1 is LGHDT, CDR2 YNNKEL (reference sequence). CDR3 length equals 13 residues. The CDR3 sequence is CASSRGSGGELFF. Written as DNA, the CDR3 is TGTGCCAGCAGTCGGGGATCTGGCGGGGAGCTGTTTTTT.

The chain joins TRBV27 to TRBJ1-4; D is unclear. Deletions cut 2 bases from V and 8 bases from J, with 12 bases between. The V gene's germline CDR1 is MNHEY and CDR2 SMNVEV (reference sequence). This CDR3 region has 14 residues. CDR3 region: CASSLRQDREKLFF. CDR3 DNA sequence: TGTGCCAGCAGTTTACGCCAGGATCGCGAAAAACTGTTTTTT.

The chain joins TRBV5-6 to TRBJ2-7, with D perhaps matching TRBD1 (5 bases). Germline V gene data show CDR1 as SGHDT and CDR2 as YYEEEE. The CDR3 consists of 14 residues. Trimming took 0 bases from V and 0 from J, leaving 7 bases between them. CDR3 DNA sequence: TGTGCCAGCAGCTTGGGACAGCTCTCCTACGAGCAGTACTTC. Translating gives CASSLGQLSYEQYF.

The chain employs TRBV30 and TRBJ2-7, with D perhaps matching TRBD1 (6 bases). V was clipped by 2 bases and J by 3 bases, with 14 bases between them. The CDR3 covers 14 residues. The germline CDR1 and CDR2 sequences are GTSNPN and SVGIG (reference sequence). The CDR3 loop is CAWSTVRDNYEQYF. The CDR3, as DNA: TGTGCCTGGAGTACCGTCCGGGACAACTACGAGCAGTACTTC.

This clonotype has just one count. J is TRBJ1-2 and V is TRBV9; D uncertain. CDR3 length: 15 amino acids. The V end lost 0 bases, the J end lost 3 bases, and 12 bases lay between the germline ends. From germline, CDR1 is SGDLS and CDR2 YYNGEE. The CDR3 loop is CASSVGFVGDYGYTF. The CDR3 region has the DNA TGTGCCAGCAGCGTAGGATTCGTCGGGGACTATGGCTACACCTTC. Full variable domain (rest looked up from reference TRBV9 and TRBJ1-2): DSGVTQTPKHLITATGQRVTLRCSPRSGDLSVYWYQQSLDQGLQFLIQYYNGEERAKGNILERFSAQQFPDLHSELNLSSLELGDSALYFCASSVGFVGDYGYTFGSGTRLTVV.

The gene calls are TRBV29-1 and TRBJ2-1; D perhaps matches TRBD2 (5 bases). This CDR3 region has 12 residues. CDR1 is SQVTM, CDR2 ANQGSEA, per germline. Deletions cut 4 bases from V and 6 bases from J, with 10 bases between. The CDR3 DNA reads TGCAGCGTTGGGCAGAGGGTCAATGAGCAGTTCTTC. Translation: CSVGQRVNEQFF.

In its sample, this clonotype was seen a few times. CDR3 protein: CASSLYGTTYEQYF. The DNA for the CDR3 is TGCGCCAGCAGCCTATACGGGACAACCTACGAGCAGTACTTC. V usage is TRBV4-3 and J usage is TRBJ2-7; D is possibly TRBD1 (6 bases). Trimming shortened V by 4 bases and J by 2 bases, and 12 bases separated the two germline ends. CDR1 and CDR2 (germline): LGHNA, YSLEER. The CDR3 runs to 14 residues.

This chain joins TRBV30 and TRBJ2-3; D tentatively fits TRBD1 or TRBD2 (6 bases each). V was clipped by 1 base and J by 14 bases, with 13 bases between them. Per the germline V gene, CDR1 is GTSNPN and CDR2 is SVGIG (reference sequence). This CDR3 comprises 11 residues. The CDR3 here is CAWSGGAEPYF. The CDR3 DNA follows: TGTGCCTGGAGTGGGGGGGCTGAACCGTATTTT.

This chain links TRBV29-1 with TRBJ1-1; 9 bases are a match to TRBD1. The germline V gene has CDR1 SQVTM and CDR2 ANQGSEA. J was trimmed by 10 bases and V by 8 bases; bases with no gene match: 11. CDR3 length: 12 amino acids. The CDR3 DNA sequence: TGCAGCTTCCAACAGGGGGCAGGGGGAGCTTTCTTT. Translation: CSFQQGAGGAFF.

CDR3 coding DNA: TGTGCCAGCAGCCCGGGAGCTAGTTCGGAGACCCAGTACTTC. It codes for CASSPGASSETQYF. The chain employs TRBV12-3 or TRBV12-4 and TRBJ2-5; D might be TRBD2 (6 bases). This CDR3 contains 14 residues. The ends were cut back, 6 bases at V and 5 bases at J, with 16 bases in the middle.

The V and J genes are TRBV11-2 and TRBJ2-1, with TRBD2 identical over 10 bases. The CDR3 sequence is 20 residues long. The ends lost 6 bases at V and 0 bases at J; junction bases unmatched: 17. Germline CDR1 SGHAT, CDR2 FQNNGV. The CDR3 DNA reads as TGTGCCAGCAGACTTCATTCGGGACTAGCGACCTTGAGCTCCTACAATGAGCAGTTCTTC. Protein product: CASRLHSGLATLSSYNEQFF.